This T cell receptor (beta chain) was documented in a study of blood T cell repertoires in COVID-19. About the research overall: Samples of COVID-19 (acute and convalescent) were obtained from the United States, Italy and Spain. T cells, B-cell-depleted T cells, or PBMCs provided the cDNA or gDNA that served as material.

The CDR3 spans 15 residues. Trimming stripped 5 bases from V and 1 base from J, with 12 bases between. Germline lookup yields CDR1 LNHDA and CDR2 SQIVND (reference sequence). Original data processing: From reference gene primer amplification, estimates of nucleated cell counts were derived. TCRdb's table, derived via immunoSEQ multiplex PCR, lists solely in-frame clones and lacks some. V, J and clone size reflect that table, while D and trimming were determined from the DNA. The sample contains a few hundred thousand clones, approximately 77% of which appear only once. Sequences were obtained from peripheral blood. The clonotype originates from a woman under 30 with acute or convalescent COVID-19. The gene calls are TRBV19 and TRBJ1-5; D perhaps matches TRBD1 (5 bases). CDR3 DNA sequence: TGTGCCAGTAGTTTACGACAGACAAGCAATCAGCCCCAGCATTTT. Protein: CASSLRQTSNQPQHF.